The source of this T cell receptor (beta chain) is a study of shared clonotypes between healthy human individuals. Deep level was the assay's run setting. Some clones are missing from TCRdb's copy, which holds only in-frame ones; the method was immunoSEQ multiplex PCR. The profile shows 2,500,000 or so clones, roughly 92% of them singletons. CDR1 and CDR2 from the germline V gene are MNHEY and SMNVEV (reference sequence). This CDR3 comprises 15 residues. V shed 7 bases, J shed 5 bases, and the junction held 9 bases outside the gene matches. Every one of the donors was a Caucasian adult that lived in Nashville, Tennessee.

The chain links TRBV27 to TRBJ2-2; 8 bases agree with TRBD2. The TCR was taken from a young man in good health. Some clones in this sample may be carry-over from other donors' samples. Sequenced sample: naive CD4+ T cells from PBMCs. The subset here: CD45RA+ positively selected. CDR3 nucleotides: TGTGCCAGCAACCTCAGACCGGGAGGGACCGGGGAGCTGTTTTTT. This gives the protein CASNLRPGGTGELFF.